The TCR beta chain described here comes from a study of CD8+CD57+ T cells in acquired aplastic anemia. Study-wide context: The sorted CD4+ and CD8+ cells yielded an average roughly 3 ug of DNA. Reads per healthy sample averaged around 10 million (CD4+) and about 12 million (CD8+). General observations from the study: Fewer than 35 CD8+ CDR3 sequences occurred in both the patients and the controls. Patients were compared with controls for CD8+ Simpson's diversity, and no significant difference emerged.

V lost 6 bases and J lost 9; bases outside the gene matches: 15. The germline gives CDR1 MNHNS, CDR2 SASEGT. The CDR3 length is 18 residues. Profiling that covered TCR beta VDJ and CDR3 relied on genomic DNA as its template. From the reads, TCRdb called clonotypes with MiXCR, one entry per CDR3 protein. The sample lists over 150,000 distinct CDR3 sequences; around 40% were seen once. As for this clonotype: Its antigen is unidentified.

The source of this sequence is a human donor in good health. The sample consisted of sorted CD4+, CD8+, or CD8+CD57+ T cells (not recorded which) from PBMCs. The V gene is TRBV6-1, the J gene TRBJ2-3; 16 bases fit TRBD2. As DNA, the CDR3 is TGTGCCAGCAGAGATCCCGGGACTAGCGGGAGGGCCGGTCGGACGCAGTATTTT. It specifies CASRDPGTSGRAGRTQYF.